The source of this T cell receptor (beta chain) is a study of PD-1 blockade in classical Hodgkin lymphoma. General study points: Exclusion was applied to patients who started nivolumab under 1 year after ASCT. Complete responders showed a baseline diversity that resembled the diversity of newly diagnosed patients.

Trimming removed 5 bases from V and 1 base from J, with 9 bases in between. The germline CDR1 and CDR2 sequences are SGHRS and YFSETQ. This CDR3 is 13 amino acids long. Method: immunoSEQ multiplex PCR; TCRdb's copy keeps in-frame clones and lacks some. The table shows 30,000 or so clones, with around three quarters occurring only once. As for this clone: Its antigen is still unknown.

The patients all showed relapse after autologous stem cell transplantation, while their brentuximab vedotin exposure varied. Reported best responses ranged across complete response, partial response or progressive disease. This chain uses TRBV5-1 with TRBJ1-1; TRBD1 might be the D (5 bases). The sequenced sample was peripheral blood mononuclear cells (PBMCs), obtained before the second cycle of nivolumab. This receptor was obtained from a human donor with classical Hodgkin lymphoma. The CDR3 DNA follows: TGCGCCAGCAGACTAGGGGAGAACACTGAAGCTTTCTTT. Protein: CASRLGENTEAFF.